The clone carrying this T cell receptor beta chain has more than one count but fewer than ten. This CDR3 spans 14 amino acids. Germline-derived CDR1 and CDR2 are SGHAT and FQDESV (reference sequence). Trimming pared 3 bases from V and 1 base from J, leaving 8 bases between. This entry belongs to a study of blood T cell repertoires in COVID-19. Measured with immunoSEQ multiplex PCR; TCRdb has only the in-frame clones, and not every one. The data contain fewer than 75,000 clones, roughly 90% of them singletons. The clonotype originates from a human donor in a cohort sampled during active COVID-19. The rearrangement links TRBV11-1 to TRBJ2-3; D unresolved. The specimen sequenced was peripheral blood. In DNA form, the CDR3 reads TGTGCCAGCAGCTTTCACACAGGCACAGATACGCAGTATTTT. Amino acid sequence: CASSFHTGTDTQYF.